This entry lists 20 T cell receptor beta chains sequenced from one sample in a study of control samples from healthy donors and cancer patients. TCRdb's copy holds only in-frame clones and misses some; the assay was immunoSEQ multiplex PCR. The data show tens of thousands of clones, around nine tenths seen once. The sequencing input was blood. The receptors come from a woman between 50 and 59 years old in good health.

The V and J genes are TRBV11-3 and TRBJ2-2; either TRBD1 or TRBD2 may supply D (5 bases each). This CDR3 region has 15 residues. The germline V gene encodes CDR1 SGHNT and CDR2 YENEEA. V gave up 4 bases and J gave up 3 bases, with 12 bases separating them. CDR3 region: CASSSNRGDTGELFF. The DNA of the CDR3 is TGTGCCAGCAGCTCCAACCGAGGGGACACCGGGGAGCTGTTTTTT.

A single count supports this clone. The V and J genes are TRBV11-2 and TRBJ1-2; TRBD1 matches at 7 bases. In germline, CDR1 is SGHAT, CDR2 FQNNGV. The ends lost 2 bases at V and 6 bases at J; junction bases unmatched: 9. This CDR3 region has 15 residues. Written as DNA, the CDR3 is TGTGCCAGCAGCTTATTCGCGACAGGGAATGATGGCTACACCTTC. Amino acids: CASSLFATGNDGYTF.

The chain has TRBV2 and TRBJ2-1, with 10 bases lining up with TRBD1. Germline lookup yields CDR1 SNHLY and CDR2 FYNNEI. V lost 2 bases and J lost 4; bases outside the gene matches: 5. The CDR3 has 16 residues. The CDR3 sequence is CASSELDRGEYNEQFF. In nucleotides, the CDR3 is TGTGCCAGCAGTGAACTGGACAGGGGGGAGTACAATGAGCAGTTCTTC.

V is TRBV18 and J is TRBJ2-3; the D is unclear. This CDR3 is 11 amino acids long. In germline, CDR1 is KGHSH, CDR2 LQKENI. V gave up 2 bases and J gave up 6 bases, with 3 bases separating them. The chain's CDR3 is CASSPKDTQYF. The CDR3 DNA sequence: TGTGCCAGCTCACCAAAGGATACGCAGTATTTT.

The chain has TRBV9 and TRBJ1-5, with D possibly TRBD1 on 6 matching bases. CDR3 length equals 14 residues. CDR1 and CDR2 (germline): SGDLS, YYNGEE. The V gene lost 1 base and the J gene lost 10 bases, with 15 bases spanning the gap. This chain's CDR3 is CASSVSGGLVPQHF. The CDR3 DNA follows: TGTGCCAGCAGCGTATCTGGGGGCTTAGTACCCCAGCATTTT.

CDR3 sequence: CASKAGSSYNSPLHF. DNA of the CDR3: TGTGCCAGCAAGGCGGGGAGCTCCTATAATTCACCCCTCCACTTT. The rearrangement links TRBV27 to TRBJ1-6, with unresolved D. V gave up 7 bases and J gave up 0 bases, with 10 bases separating them. The germline V gene has CDR1 MNHEY and CDR2 SMNVEV (reference sequence). This CDR3 comprises 15 residues.

This clone has just a few counts. The CDR3 bases are TGTGCCAGCAGCTTGCCGGGACTGATCTATGGCTACACCTTC. Protein product: CASSLPGLIYGYTF. This chain uses TRBV5-4 with TRBJ1-2; TRBD1 might be the D (5 bases). Trimming stripped 1 base from V and 4 bases from J, with 11 bases between. The CDR3 length is 14 residues. Per germline, CDR1 SGHNT and CDR2 YYREEE (reference sequence).

The rearrangement links TRBV3-1 (or the pseudogene TRBV3-2) to TRBJ2-2; TRBD1 is a possible D gene (8 bases). Germline V gives CDR1 LGHDT, CDR2 YNNKEL (reference sequence). CDR3 length: 16 amino acids. The V end lost 6 bases, the J end lost 9 bases, and 23 bases lay between the germline ends. CDR3 in DNA: TGTGCCAGCAGTCGGGGGGCAGGGGGCGGACGCCGGGAGCTGTTTTTT. Its translation is CASSRGAGGGRRELFF.

The chain is built from TRBV9 and TRBJ2-7, with D maybe TRBD1 (6 bases). Germline values: CDR1 SGDLS, CDR2 YYNGEE. The V gene lost 4 bases and the J gene lost 5 bases, with 16 bases spanning the gap. This CDR3 has 14 residues. Here the CDR3 DNA reads TGTGCCAGCAGCCCTCAAGAACAGGGTGACGAGCAGTACTTC. Translating it yields CASSPQEQGDEQYF.

V usage is TRBV2 and J usage is TRBJ1-2; D uncertain. Trimming removed 7 bases at V and 10 bases at J, with 16 bases between. Germline V gene data show CDR1 as SNHLY and CDR2 as FYNNEI. The CDR3 has 12 residues. CDR3 protein: CASTEDGPYYTF. The CDR3, as DNA: TGTGCCAGCACTGAGGATGGGCCGTACTACACCTTC.

V gene TRBV6-6 combines with J gene TRBJ2-5; TRBD2 matches 8 bases. This CDR3 is 15 amino acids long. Germline CDR1 is MNHNY and CDR2 is SVGAGI (reference sequence). The junction had 8 bases not matched to a gene; V was cut back by 6 bases and J by 2 bases. The CDR3 DNA is TGTGCCAGCAGCCCCCGACTAGCGCGTCAAGAGACCCAGTACTTC. It yields the protein CASSPRLARQETQYF.

The V gene is TRBV7-9, the J gene TRBJ1-1; a weak D match, TRBD1 (6 bases). CDR1 SEHNR and CDR2 FQNEAQ come from the germline V gene (reference sequence). The CDR3 extends over 16 amino acids. V was shortened by 6 bases and J by 2 bases, with 19 bases between the two germline ends. The chain's CDR3 is CASSPYRDYANTEAFF. The CDR3 DNA sequence: TGTGCCAGCAGTCCCTACAGGGACTACGCCAACACTGAAGCTTTCTTT.

The rearrangement joins TRBV9 to TRBJ1-6, with D possibly matching TRBD1 (5 bases). CDR1 and CDR2 (germline): SGDLS, YYNGEE. This CDR3 is built from 15 residues. Between the trimmed V and J ends, which lost 0 bases and 8 bases, there was a span of 12 bases. CDR3 nucleotides: TGTGCCAGCAGCGTAGAGCTCGGGACGTATTCACCCCTCCACTTT. It yields the protein CASSVELGTYSPLHF.

This rearrangement joins TRBV6-6 to TRBJ1-2, with D maybe TRBD1 (5 bases). CDR1 and CDR2 (germline): MNHNY, SVGAGI (reference sequence). The CDR3 is made up of 13 amino acids. Deletions cut 8 bases from V and 4 bases from J, with 14 bases between. The CDR3 here is CASFGGLIYGYTF. The CDR3 DNA sequence: TGTGCCAGCTTTGGGGGACTCATCTATGGCTACACCTTC.

The chain is built from TRBV6-6 and TRBJ1-1, with D possibly TRBD1 on 6 matching bases. V was trimmed by 5 bases and J by 3 bases, leaving 16 bases between them. Germline V gene data show CDR1 as MNHNY and CDR2 as SVGAGI (reference sequence). The CDR3 length is 15 residues. The CDR3 DNA reads as TGTGCCAGCAGTGACCAACAGGGTTTAGACACTGAAGCTTTCTTT. Residues: CASSDQQGLDTEAFF.

The chain employs TRBV30 and TRBJ2-7; D may be TRBD2 (6 bases). The length of the CDR3 is 13 residues. V lost 2 bases and J 3 bases, leaving 11 bases between the germline ends. Germline V gives CDR1 GTSNPN, CDR2 SVGIG (reference sequence). This CDR3 is CAWSKPGVYEQYF. The CDR3 DNA reads TGTGCCTGGAGTAAACCGGGAGTCTACGAGCAGTACTTC.

The CDR3 coding sequence is TGTGCCTGGAGAGGACAGGTCAACACTGAAGCTTTCTTT. This gives the protein CAWRGQVNTEAFF. The chain couples TRBV30 to TRBJ1-1; 7 bases are a match to TRBD1. This CDR3 comprises 13 residues. Germline-derived CDR1 and CDR2 are GTSNPN and SVGIG (reference sequence). V dropped 3 bases and J dropped 2; count of bases not matched to a gene: 3. The full variable domain, its missing parts supplied by reference TRBV30 and TRBJ1-1, is SQTIHQWPATLVQPVGSPLSLECTVEGTSNPNLYWYRQAAGRGLQLLFYSVGIGQISSEVPQNLSASRPQDRQFILSSKKLLLSDSGFYLCAWRGQVNTEAFFGQGTRLTVV.

A single count supports this clone. V and J are TRBV30 and TRBJ1-3; the D gene is possibly TRBD1 (6 bases). Germline loops: CDR1 GTSNPN, CDR2 SVGIG (reference sequence). Trimming took 0 bases from V and 11 from J, leaving 11 bases between them. The CDR3 covers 12 residues. The CDR3 is CAWSVPGTSIYF. The CDR3, as DNA: TGTGCCTGGAGTGTCCCCGGGACATCCATATATTTT.

This chain joins TRBV7-9 and TRBJ2-7, with TRBD2 identical over 13 bases. CDR1 is SEHNR and CDR2 is FQNEAQ in the germline V gene (reference sequence). The CDR3 is 16 residues long. J was trimmed by 6 bases and V by 4 bases; bases with no gene match: 9. CDR3 bases: TGTGCCAGCAGCTCCCTAGAGACTAGCGGGGGGCGCGAGCAGTACTTC. This gives the protein CASSSLETSGGREQYF.

The chain is built from TRBV7-9 and TRBJ1-2, with TRBD1 as a possible D gene (5 bases). This CDR3 spans 15 amino acids. Trimming removed 1 base from V and 4 bases from J, with 13 bases in between. The germline gives CDR1 SEHNR, CDR2 FQNEAQ (reference sequence). CDR3: CASSLEGLGAYGYTF. CDR3 sequence (DNA): TGTGCCAGCAGCTTAGAAGGTTTAGGGGCCTATGGCTACACCTTC.